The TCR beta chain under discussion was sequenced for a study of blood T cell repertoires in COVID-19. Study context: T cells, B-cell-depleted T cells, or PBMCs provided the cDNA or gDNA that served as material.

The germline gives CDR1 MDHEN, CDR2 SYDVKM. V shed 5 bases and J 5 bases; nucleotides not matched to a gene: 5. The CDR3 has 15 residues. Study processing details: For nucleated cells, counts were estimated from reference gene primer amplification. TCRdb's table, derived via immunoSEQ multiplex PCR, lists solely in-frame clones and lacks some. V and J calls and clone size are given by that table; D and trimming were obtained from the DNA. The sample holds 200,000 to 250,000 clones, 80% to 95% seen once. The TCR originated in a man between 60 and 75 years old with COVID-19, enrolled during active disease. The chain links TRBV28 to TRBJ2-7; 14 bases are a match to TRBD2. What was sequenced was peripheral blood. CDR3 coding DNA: TGTGCCAGCAGTCCCGTGGGACTAGCGGGAGACGAGCAGTACTTC. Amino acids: CASSPVGLAGDEQYF.